This T cell receptor beta chain was recovered during a study of blood T cells in healthy people across ages. A sample-barcoded 5' primer and a J-beta primer mix were used in a second PCR of about 7 to 12 cycles. TCRdb redid the calling of the 5' RACE reads with MiXCR, one entry per CDR3 protein. The sample gives fewer than 2 million distinct CDR3 sequences, more than 35% of which show up once; 20% to 25% is in the top ten. The CDR3 contains 18 residues. CDR1 is SGHDN, CDR2 FVKESK, per germline. Germline trimming cut 0 bases from V and 2 bases from J; bases unmatched to any gene: 10. This clonotype was obtained from a human donor in good health. Sequences were obtained from blood. V is TRBV14 and J is TRBJ2-1, with 7 bases fitting TRBD2. The CDR3 nucleotides are TGTGCCAGCAGCCAAGATGGTCTCGCGGGAGTGGCCTACAATGAGCAGTTCTTC. It codes for CASSQDGLAGVAYNEQFF.